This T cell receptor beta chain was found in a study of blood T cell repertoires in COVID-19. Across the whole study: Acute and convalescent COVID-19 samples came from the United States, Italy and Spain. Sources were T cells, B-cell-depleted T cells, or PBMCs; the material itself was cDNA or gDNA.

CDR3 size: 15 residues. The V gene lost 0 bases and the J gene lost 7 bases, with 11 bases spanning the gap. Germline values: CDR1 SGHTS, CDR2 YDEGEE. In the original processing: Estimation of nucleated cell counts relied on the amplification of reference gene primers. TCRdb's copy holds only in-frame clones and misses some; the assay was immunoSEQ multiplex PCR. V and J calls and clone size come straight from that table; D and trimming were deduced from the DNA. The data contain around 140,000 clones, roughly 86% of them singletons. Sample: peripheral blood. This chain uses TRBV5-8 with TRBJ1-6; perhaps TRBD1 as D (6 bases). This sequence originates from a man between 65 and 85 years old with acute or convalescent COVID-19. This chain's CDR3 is CASSLATGKNSPLHF. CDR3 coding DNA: TGTGCCAGCAGCTTGGCAACAGGGAAAAATTCACCCCTCCACTTT.